The clone carrying this T cell receptor beta chain was seen repeatedly, ten times or more. The target antigen is unknown. Through Arm-PCR of CDR3 regions and iRepertoire HTBI primers, TCR beta libraries were built. TCRdb processed the multiplex PCR reads anew with MiXCR; each CDR3 protein has one entry. The profile covers about 340,000 distinct CDR3 sequences, with 20% appearing a single time and 25% to 30% taken by the ten largest. Germline values: CDR1 MNHEY, CDR2 SVGAGI. The V gene lost 2 bases and the J gene lost 0 bases, with 5 bases spanning the gap. CDR3 length: 14 amino acids. The sample is drawn from a study of regulatory T cells in long-lasting Graves disease. Broader study findings: Clonotypes that were public and shared totalled about 2,500 in persistent patients versus around 970 in new patients. Preferential use of TRBV28, TRBJ1-2 and TRBJ2-5 was seen in persistent disease. Persistent Graves' patients showed reduced TCR diversity versus newly diagnosed patients.

Noted time point: persistent/refractory GD, antithyroid drugs over 5 years with positive TRAb. From PBMCs, RNA was extracted and then used to make the TCR library. The source of the patients was an endocrinology department in Xi'an, China. The chain couples TRBV6-5 to TRBJ1-3; D is uncertain. The receptor's source is a female donor with Graves disease. Source: peripheral blood mononuclear cells (PBMCs), taken when the disease was refractory, from a patient treated with antithyroid drugs. The CDR3 is CASSYENSGNTIYF. CDR3 bases: TGTGCCAGCAGTTACGAGAACTCTGGAAACACCATATATTTT.